This T cell receptor (beta chain) was sequenced during a study of blood T cell repertoires in COVID-19. Overall study: Italy, Spain and the United States were the sources of the convalescent and acute COVID-19 samples.

CDR1 is MNHNS and CDR2 is SASEGT in the germline V gene. Trimming left V 0 bases short and J 5 bases short, with 14 bases between. The CDR3 extends over 16 amino acids. In Seattle, patients joined the study during active infection and were tracked longitudinally. Per the original data handling: By means of reference gene primer amplification, nucleated cell counts were estimated. Repertoires were generated with immunoSEQ multiplex PCR, while TCRdb's copy carries only in-frame clones and drops some. The V and J calls and clone size were taken over from that table, and D and trimming were inferred from the DNA. The data contain fewer than 250,000 clones, about nine tenths of them seen just once; the ten biggest clones take up roughly 0.8%.

The material sequenced was peripheral blood. The clonotype originates from a man under 40 with COVID-19, enrolled during active disease. The chain is built from TRBV6-1 and TRBJ2-1; D might be TRBD2 (6 bases). The CDR3 coding sequence is TGTGCCAGCAGTGAAGCGCCGGGGGTTTCCGACAATGAGCAGTTCTTC. It specifies CASSEAPGVSDNEQFF.